This is a list of T cell receptor beta chains from one sample in a study of early T cells in non-severe SARS-CoV-2 infection. TCRdb reprocessed the 5' RACE reads via MiXCR and lists one record per CDR3 protein. The sample consists of about 50,000 distinct CDR3 sequences, 9.3% of them appearing once. Sequencing was done on a sample of whole blood. The receptors come from an adult who was a healthcare worker with PCR-confirmed SARS-CoV-2 infection or an uninfected control (not recorded which). Each CDR3 is given with its conserved first and last residue. Fields, in order: V gene, D gene, clone size, J gene, CDR3 protein, CDR3 DNA. D genes are given only for firm matches. The size of a clone is reported for some rows only, either as once, few or many, or as a class for expanded clones.

V gene: TRBV24-1; D gene: TRBD1; clone size: .; J gene: TRBJ2-1; CDR3 protein: CATSDLLGTGSYNEQFF; CDR3 DNA: TGTGCCACCAGTGATTTGTTAGGGACAGGTTCCTACAATGAGCAGTTCTTC
V gene: TRBV4-1; D gene: TRBD1; clone size: many; J gene: TRBJ1-4; CDR3 protein: CASSQDGQVGGEKLFF; CDR3 DNA: TGCGCCAGCAGCCAAGATGGACAGGTCGGAGGTGAAAAACTGTTTTTT
V gene: TRBV20-1; D gene: .; clone size: few; J gene: TRBJ2-1; CDR3 protein: CSAPAPPRTNEQFF; CDR3 DNA: TGCAGTGCTCCCGCCCCCCCTAGAACCAATGAGCAGTTCTTC
V gene: TRBV28; D gene: .; clone size: many; J gene: TRBJ2-7; CDR3 protein: CASSPSLGSGNEQYF; CDR3 DNA: TGTGCCAGCAGCCCCTCCCTGGGATCCGGCAACGAGCAGTACTTC
V gene: TRBV18; D gene: .; clone size: many; J gene: TRBJ2-2; CDR3 protein: CASSPSVARDTGELFF; CDR3 DNA: TGTGCCAGCTCACCATCTGTAGCGAGGGACACCGGGGAGCTGTTTTTT
V gene: TRBV2; D gene: .; clone size: .; J gene: TRBJ2-7; CDR3 protein: CASNDPGTYYEQYF; CDR3 DNA: TGTGCCAGCAACGACCCGGGAACCTACTACGAGCAGTACTTC
V gene: TRBV20-1; D gene: TRBD1; clone size: many; J gene: TRBJ2-3; CDR3 protein: CSARVGGRGDTQYF; CDR3 DNA: TGCAGTGCTAGAGTAGGGGGCCGTGGAGATACGCAGTATTTT
V gene: TRBV6-2/TRBV6-3; D gene: .; clone size: .; J gene: TRBJ1-2; CDR3 protein: CASRGLGRTYGYTF; CDR3 DNA: TGTGCCAGCAGGGGTCTTGGCAGGACCTATGGCTACACCTTC
V gene: TRBV20-1; D gene: .; clone size: .; J gene: TRBJ2-7; CDR3 protein: CSAIRGLGSYEQYF; CDR3 DNA: TGCAGTGCTATCCGGGGGTTAGGGAGCTACGAGCAGTACTTC
V gene: TRBV7-2; D gene: .; clone size: .; J gene: TRBJ1-4; CDR3 protein: CASSLDREKLFF; CDR3 DNA: TGTGCCAGCAGCTTAGATCGTGAAAAACTGTTTTTT
V gene: TRBV19; D gene: .; clone size: .; J gene: TRBJ2-7; CDR3 protein: CASSIPLGEQYF; CDR3 DNA: TGTGCCAGTAGTATCCCCCTCGGCGAGCAGTACTTC
V gene: TRBV6-5; D gene: .; clone size: few; J gene: TRBJ1-1; CDR3 protein: CASTYPGNTEAFF; CDR3 DNA: TGTGCCAGCACCTATCCGGGGAACACTGAAGCTTTCTTT
V gene: TRBV14; D gene: .; clone size: many; J gene: TRBJ1-5; CDR3 protein: CASSQDIGGNQPQHF; CDR3 DNA: TGTGCCAGCAGCCAAGATATCGGAGGCAATCAGCCCCAGCATTTT
V gene: TRBV7-2; D gene: .; clone size: few; J gene: TRBJ1-1; CDR3 protein: CASSRDNAWGTEAFF; CDR3 DNA: TGTGCCAGCAGTCGCGACAATGCCTGGGGGACTGAAGCTTTCTTT
V gene: TRBV18; D gene: .; clone size: many; J gene: TRBJ1-2; CDR3 protein: CASSPLEGNYGYTF; CDR3 DNA: TGTGCCAGCTCACCTCTGGAGGGGAACTATGGCTACACCTTC
V gene: TRBV27; D gene: .; clone size: few; J gene: TRBJ1-3; CDR3 protein: CASGFGGPGNTIYF; CDR3 DNA: TGTGCCAGCGGGTTTGGAGGGCCCGGAAACACCATATATTTT
V gene: TRBV29-1; D gene: .; clone size: many; J gene: TRBJ1-5; CDR3 protein: CSVIAGDSQGPQHF; CDR3 DNA: TGCAGCGTTATCGCGGGCGACAGTCAGGGGCCCCAGCATTTT
V gene: TRBV28; D gene: .; clone size: few; J gene: TRBJ2-7; CDR3 protein: CASSYHRDATYEQYF; CDR3 DNA: TGTGCCAGCAGTTACCACCGGGACGCAACCTACGAGCAGTACTTC
V gene: TRBV28; D gene: TRBD1; clone size: .; J gene: TRBJ2-2; CDR3 protein: CASRDRASNTGELFF; CDR3 DNA: TGTGCCTCCCGGGACAGGGCCTCGAACACCGGGGAGCTGTTTTTT
V gene: TRBV7-9; D gene: .; clone size: many; J gene: TRBJ1-4; CDR3 protein: CASIGGTNEKLFF; CDR3 DNA: TGTGCCAGCATTGGGGGAACTAATGAAAAACTGTTTTTT
V gene: TRBV28; D gene: .; clone size: .; J gene: TRBJ2-2; CDR3 protein: CASSFRGELFF; CDR3 DNA: TGTGCCAGCAGCTTCCGCGGGGAGCTGTTTTTT